These 2 T cell receptor beta chains originate from one sample sequenced in a study of control samples from healthy donors and cancer patients. Profiling relied on immunoSEQ multiplex PCR, and the TCRdb table lists in-frame clones only, not all of them. The data show roughly 70,000 clones, approximately 84% seen once. Specimen: blood. All receptors derive from a man aged 50 to 59 in good health.

The rearrangement joins TRBV12-3 or TRBV12-4 to TRBJ1-3, with unresolved D. Deletions cut 5 bases from V and 4 bases from J, with 9 bases between. The CDR3 runs 13 residues. CDR3 in amino acids: CASSEQNGNTIYF. The CDR3 DNA follows: TGTGCCAGCAGTGAACAGAACGGAAACACCATATATTTT.

This clone was seen only a few times. The chain is built from TRBV24-1 and TRBJ2-1; D call uncertain. Germline loops: CDR1 KGHDR, CDR2 SFDVKD. The germline V and J ends were trimmed by 4 bases and 8 bases, with 5 bases remaining between them. The CDR3 is made up of 11 amino acids. CDR3 loop: CATSEWDEQFF. CDR3 nucleotide sequence: TGTGCCACCAGTGAATGGGATGAGCAGTTCTTC.